This T cell receptor (beta chain) was obtained from a study of cytomegalovirus exposure and HLA in healthy donors. Findings of the study overall: A previous analysis found most TCR beta V segments productive roughly 87% or roughly 30% of the time.

A note on this clone: The target antigen is unknown.

The V segment lost 2 bases and the J segment 0 bases; nucleotides outside the gene matches: 5. This CDR3 is built from 15 residues. Germline CDR1 SGHRS, CDR2 YFSETQ. Use of 60 Vbeta and 13 Jbeta primers characterized the PCR. Clones were read by immunoSEQ multiplex PCR, and TCRdb kept only the in-frame ones, dropping some. The table records 150,000 or so clones, roughly 83% of them present only once. The sequenced sample consisted of PBMCs. The genes are TRBV5-1 and TRBJ2-7; 7 nucleotides match TRBD1. The TCR sequence derives from a man aged 30 to 39 in good health and CMV-seronegative. The CDR3 loop reads CASSLIRDSSYEQYF. The CDR3 DNA reads as TGCGCCAGCAGCTTAATCAGGGACAGCTCCTACGAGCAGTACTTC.